One and the same sample provided the 26 T cell receptor beta chains below, sequenced in a study of identical twins. MiXCR was run by TCRdb on the 5' RACE reads, yielding one entry per CDR3 protein. The sample gives roughly 480,000 distinct CDR3 sequences, more than 20% of which show up once; 2.5% to 3.5% is in the top ten. In addition, the sample was reused for a study of T cells expressing NK-cell markers.

The specimen sequenced was CD4+ T cells sorted from blood. These receptors were obtained from a young woman in good health.

The V call is TRBV12-3 or TRBV12-4, the J call TRBJ1-1; D is undetermined. CDR3 length equals 14 residues. V shed 2 bases and J shed 4 bases, with 11 bases lying between them. CDR3 nucleotide sequence: TGTGCCAGCAGTTTAAGTTTCGTAGTCACTGAAGCTTTCTTT. The encoded protein is CASSLSFVVTEAFF.

The V and J genes are TRBV7-2 and TRBJ2-5, with TRBD2 as a possible D gene (5 bases). V was cut by 4 bases and J by 4 bases, with 22 bases left in between. CDR3 length equals 17 residues. Germline V gene lookup returns CDR1 SGHTA and CDR2 FQGNSA. Here the CDR3 reads CASSSRLSRSVVETQYF. Here the CDR3 DNA reads TGTGCCAGCAGCTCCCGACTATCTCGTTCTGTAGTAGAGACCCAGTACTTC.

This chain uses TRBV6-6 with TRBJ2-7, with TRBD2 matching 10 bases. V lost 6 bases to trimming and J lost 3 bases; unmatched junction nucleotides: 2. Germline V gene lookup returns CDR1 MNHNY and CDR2 SVGAGI (reference sequence). The CDR3 has 13 residues. The CDR3 DNA is TGTGCCAGCAGCCGACTAGCGGGCTACGAGCAGTACTTC. Its protein is CASSRLAGYEQYF.

V and J are TRBV18 and TRBJ1-2, with TRBD1 as a possible D gene (5 bases). The CDR3 is 15 amino acids. V gave up 3 bases and J gave up 6 bases, with 17 bases separating them. Germline-derived CDR1 and CDR2 are KGHSH and LQKENI. Here the CDR3 DNA reads TGTGCCAGCTCACCTTTGGGACGTACCGAAAATGGCTACACCTTC. It specifies CASSPLGRTENGYTF.

This clonotype was observed a handful of times. The V gene is TRBV7-8, the J gene TRBJ1-4; D remains ambiguous. V lost 1 base and J 6 bases, leaving 6 bases between the germline ends. The CDR3 sequence is 13 residues long. Germline V lookup: CDR1 SGHVS, CDR2 FQNEAQ. CDR3 in amino acids: CASSLVQYEKLFF. DNA for the CDR3: TGTGCCAGCAGCTTAGTGCAGTATGAAAAACTGTTTTTT.

This clonotype was recorded at least ten times. The V and J genes are TRBV20-1 and TRBJ1-1, with D perhaps TRBD1 (5 bases). With 7 bases removed from V and 4 bases from J, the gap between germline ends came to 13 bases. Germline assignment: CDR1 DFQATT and CDR2 SNEGSKA (reference sequence). The CDR3 totals 12 residues. The CDR3 spells CSEQRRGTEAFF. The CDR3 DNA is TGCAGTGAGCAGCGTAGGGGCACTGAAGCTTTCTTT.

This clonotype occurred a few times. V usage is TRBV6-5 and J usage is TRBJ2-6, with 8 bases aligning to TRBD1. Germline CDR1 MNHEY, CDR2 SVGAGI. This CDR3 has 18 residues. Losses at the gene ends were 5 bases for V and 2 bases for J; bases not matched to a gene: 11. The CDR3 region is CASSPLGQGEAGANVLTF. DNA of the CDR3: TGTGCCAGCAGTCCACTCGGACAGGGAGAGGCTGGGGCCAACGTCCTGACTTTC.

The chain uses TRBV6-1 and TRBJ2-7; D possibly corresponds to TRBD2 (5 bases). V was shortened by 7 bases and J by 5 bases, with 9 bases between the two germline ends. From germline, CDR1 is MNHNS and CDR2 SASEGT. There are 11 residues in the CDR3. CDR3: CASTGSDEQYF. CDR3 bases: TGTGCCAGCACGGGGAGCGACGAGCAGTACTTC.

This clonotype was observed a handful of times. This rearrangement joins TRBV20-1 to TRBJ2-2; 10 nucleotides align to TRBD2. The CDR3 runs 16 residues. Per the germline V gene, CDR1 is DFQATT and CDR2 is SNEGSKA (reference sequence). V dropped 3 bases and J dropped 5; count of bases not matched to a gene: 9. The CDR3 spells CSARSASGSGTGELFF. CDR3 in DNA: TGCAGTGCTAGGTCGGCTAGCGGGAGTGGGACCGGGGAGCTGTTTTTT.

The rearrangement links TRBV30 to TRBJ2-2; TRBD2 matches at 10 bases. The trim removed 5 bases at V and 5 bases at J, leaving 8 bases unmatched. This CDR3 comprises 15 residues. Per germline, CDR1 GTSNPN and CDR2 SVGIG (reference sequence). The CDR3 DNA is TGTGCCTGGGACGCTAGCGGGAGTTTTACCGGGGAGCTGTTTTTT. Translation gives CAWDASGSFTGELFF.

V gene TRBV10-3 combines with J gene TRBJ2-7; no reliable D call. Germline loops: CDR1 ENHRY, CDR2 SYGVKD. V lost 3 bases and J lost 0, with 12 bases in between. CDR3 size: 15 residues. This CDR3 reads CAISDYPRGSYEQYF. CDR3 bases: TGTGCCATCAGTGATTATCCCCGAGGCTCCTACGAGCAGTACTTC.

The sample holds a few counts of this clonotype. The chain links TRBV20-1 to TRBJ2-1; a possible D gene is TRBD2 (5 bases). V shed 1 base and J shed 0 bases, with 10 bases lying between them. Germline CDR1 is DFQATT and CDR2 is SNEGSKA (reference sequence). This CDR3 has 15 amino acids. CDR3 amino acids: CSARARGSSYNEQFF. The CDR3 DNA reads TGCAGTGCTAGAGCCCGTGGGAGCTCCTACAATGAGCAGTTCTTC.

The chain couples TRBV12-3 or TRBV12-4 to TRBJ1-2, with 7 bases fitting TRBD1. The CDR3 spans 14 residues. V lost 5 bases to trimming and J lost 3 bases; unmatched junction nucleotides: 6. Written as DNA, the CDR3 is TGTGCCAGCAGTCTCAGCGACAGGGACTATGGCTACACCTTC. Its protein product is CASSLSDRDYGYTF.

The rearrangement links TRBV7-2 to TRBJ2-3; maybe TRBD2 (5 bases). With 0 bases removed from V and 5 bases from J, the gap between germline ends came to 9 bases. CDR1 is SGHTA and CDR2 is FQGNSA in the germline V gene. CDR3 size: 14 residues. The CDR3 loop reads CASSLAGVIDTQYF. CDR3 bases: TGTGCCAGCAGCTTAGCGGGAGTTATAGATACGCAGTATTTT.

The rearrangement joins TRBV29-1 to TRBJ2-7; possible D gene TRBD2, 5 bases. The V gene lost 7 bases and the J gene lost 2 bases, with 15 bases spanning the gap. The CDR3 has 13 residues. Germline CDR1 SQVTM, CDR2 ANQGSEA. CDR3 sequence: CSARRQHTYEQYF. CDR3 DNA: TGCAGCGCCAGGAGGCAGCATACCTACGAGCAGTACTTC.

The chain employs TRBV20-1 and TRBJ2-1; maybe TRBD1 (5 bases). V shed 4 bases and J shed 6 bases, with 7 bases lying between them. Germline V gene sequence: CDR1 DFQATT, CDR2 SNEGSKA (reference sequence). The CDR3 contains 11 residues. Here the CDR3 DNA reads TGCAGTGCTAATAGGGGCAATGAGCAGTTCTTC. Protein product: CSANRGNEQFF.

This chain connects TRBV15 to TRBJ2-3, with a weak D call TRBD1 (6 bases). CDR3 length: 15 residues. Germline V gives CDR1 LNHNV, CDR2 YYDKDF (reference sequence). V was trimmed by 1 base and J by 6 bases, leaving 14 bases between them. The CDR3 DNA reads TGTGCCACCAGCAGAGCGGTGTGGGACACGGATACGCAGTATTTT. Translation: CATSRAVWDTDTQYF.

The chain employs TRBV10-3 and TRBJ2-3; the D is unclear. Germline CDR1 is ENHRY and CDR2 is SYGVKD. V lost 3 bases to trimming and J lost 10 bases, with 14 bases between them. The CDR3 is made up of 13 amino acids. The CDR3 DNA reads as TGTGCCATCAGTGATTCTCCGAACGACGCGCAGTATTTT. Translation gives CAISDSPNDAQYF.

A few counts support this clonotype. This chain connects TRBV27 to TRBJ2-2, with 8 positions matching TRBD2. V dropped 2 bases and J dropped 4; count of bases not matched to a gene: 3. This CDR3 region has 15 residues. Germline lookup yields CDR1 MNHEY and CDR2 SMNVEV (reference sequence). The DNA of the CDR3 is TGTGCCAGCAGTTTAGCGGGAGGCCCCACCGGGGAGCTGTTTTTT. It translates to CASSLAGGPTGELFF.

The chain joins TRBV28 to TRBJ2-1, with D possibly TRBD1 on 6 matching bases. CDR3 size: 14 residues. Germline CDR1 MDHEN, CDR2 SYDVKM. Deletions cut 6 bases from V and 9 bases from J, with 18 bases between. The CDR3 DNA reads as TGTGCCAGCAGCCAAGGGGGTGGGAAGTCTGAGCAGTTCTTC. This gives the protein CASSQGGGKSEQFF. The full variable domain, completed using reference TRBV28 and TRBJ2-1, is DVKVTQSSRYLVKRTGEKVFLECVQDMDHENMFWYRQDPGLGLRLIYFSYDVKMKEKGDIPEGYSVSREKKERFSLILESASTNQTSMYLCASSQGGGKSEQFFGPGTRLTVL.

This clonotype was detected only once. The genes are TRBV4-3 and TRBJ1-2; no clear D gene. CDR3 length equals 15 residues. Trimming pared 2 bases from V and 1 base from J, leaving 11 bases between. CDR1 and CDR2 from the germline V gene are LGHNA and YSLEER. CDR3 in amino acids: CASSQNPGVNYGYTF. The CDR3 bases are TGCGCCAGCAGCCAAAACCCAGGAGTTAACTATGGCTACACCTTC.

In its sample, this clonotype was seen a few times. The chain uses TRBV6-5 and TRBJ2-1; D gene ambiguous. The CDR3 sequence is 15 residues long. Germline V gives CDR1 MNHEY, CDR2 SVGAGI. V lost 2 bases and J 7 bases, leaving 15 bases between the germline ends. The CDR3 is CASSYTSRSRNEQFF. The CDR3 DNA follows: TGTGCCAGCAGTTACACCTCGAGGTCTCGGAATGAGCAGTTCTTC.

The rearrangement links TRBV5-1 to TRBJ2-7; D is perhaps TRBD1 or TRBD2 (6 bases each). Deletions cut 4 bases from V and 4 bases from J, with 30 bases between. Germline loops: CDR1 SGHRS, CDR2 YFSETQ. The CDR3 loop spans 19 amino acids. The CDR3 region is CASSPTGAVSRYDFYEQYF. In DNA form, the CDR3 reads TGCGCCAGCAGCCCCACGGGGGCGGTTAGCCGTTATGACTTTTACGAGCAGTACTTC.

The chain carries TRBV5-1 and TRBJ2-7; TRBD2 aligns across 10 bases. Trimming removed 4 bases from V and 3 bases from J; junction bases left unmatched: 7. Germline V lookup: CDR1 SGHRS, CDR2 YFSETQ. This CDR3 comprises 15 residues. The CDR3 coding sequence is TGCGCCAGCAGCCGCGGACTAGCGGATCTCTACGAGCAGTACTTC. As protein: CASSRGLADLYEQYF.

The rearrangement joins TRBV11-2 to TRBJ2-5, with 8 bases fitting TRBD1. The J segment lost 5 bases and the V segment lost 5 bases, leaving 7 bases of the junction unmatched. The CDR3 spans 14 residues. The V gene's germline CDR1 is SGHAT and CDR2 FQNNGV. The CDR3 spells CASSDQGAWETQYF. CDR3 in DNA: TGTGCCAGCAGCGATCAGGGGGCTTGGGAGACCCAGTACTTC.

The V and J genes are TRBV15 and TRBJ1-4; 7 bases agree with TRBD1. CDR3 length equals 15 residues. Germline V gene sequence: CDR1 LNHNV, CDR2 YYDKDF (reference sequence). The V segment lost 0 bases and the J segment 5 bases; nucleotides outside the gene matches: 3. The CDR3 protein is CATSREGTENEKLFF. The CDR3 DNA follows: TGTGCCACCAGCAGAGAAGGGACAGAAAATGAAAAACTGTTTTTT. Full variable domain (outside the CDR3, taken from reference TRBV15 and TRBJ1-4): DAMVIQNPRYQVTQFGKPVTLSCSQTLNHNVMYWYQQKSSQAPKLLFHYYDKDFNNEADTPDNFQSRRPNTSFCFLDIRSPGLGDTAMYLCATSREGTENEKLFFGSGTQLSVL.